The 8 T cell receptor beta chains listed next were all sequenced from one sample in a study of high-grade serous ovarian cancer treatment subgroups. Generated by immunoSEQ multiplex PCR, the TCRdb table keeps only in-frame clones and is missing some. The sample carries approximately 30,000 clones, around 84% recorded once. Tumor samples were obtained before definitive surgery or chemotherapy. The sequencing sample was made of tumor tissue. These TCRs come from a human donor with high-grade serous ovarian cancer.

The chain links TRBV7-8 to TRBJ2-7; possibly TRBD1 for D (7 bases). This CDR3 contains 15 residues. CDR1 and CDR2 (germline): SGHVS, FQNEAQ. Trimming took off 3 bases at V and 3 bases at J, with 15 bases between the two ends. The CDR3: CASSFAGQWFYEQYF. The DNA of the CDR3 is TGTGCCAGCAGCTTTGCGGGACAGTGGTTCTACGAGCAGTACTTC.

The chain links TRBV27 to TRBJ2-1, with 10 nucleotides matching TRBD1. The CDR3 is 15 amino acids. V dropped 5 bases and J dropped 8; count of bases not matched to a gene: 9. Germline V gene data show CDR1 as MNHEY and CDR2 as SMNVEV (reference sequence). CDR3 DNA: TGTGCCAGCAGTCCAACCGGGACAGGGGATTATGAGCAGTTCTTC. The encoded protein is CASSPTGTGDYEQFF.

This chain links TRBV5-6 with TRBJ2-7; D call uncertain. Trimming removed 0 bases from V and 4 bases from J, with 11 bases in between. This CDR3 comprises 14 residues. Germline V gene lookup returns CDR1 SGHDT and CDR2 YYEEEE. As DNA, the CDR3 is TGTGCCAGCAGCTTGGGGGTACAGTTGTACGAGCAGTACTTC. This encodes CASSLGVQLYEQYF.

Only one count was recorded for this clone. The CDR3 reads CASSLMTSGRVWAGELFF. CDR3 bases: TGTGCCAGCAGCTTGATGACTAGCGGGAGAGTCTGGGCCGGGGAGCTGTTTTTT. The V gene is TRBV5-4, the J gene TRBJ2-2; TRBD2 matches at 12 bases. The CDR3 is 18 amino acids. The germline gives CDR1 SGHNT, CDR2 YYREEE (reference sequence). Germline trimming cut 1 base from V and 6 bases from J; bases unmatched to any gene: 10.

The chain couples TRBV6-1 to TRBJ2-2, with D unresolved. The V end lost 6 bases, the J end lost 5 bases, and 13 bases lay between the germline ends. The CDR3 runs to 14 residues. In germline, CDR1 is MNHNS, CDR2 SASEGT. The CDR3 is CASRPPQRTGELFF. The CDR3 DNA is TGTGCCAGCAGGCCCCCCCAGAGGACCGGGGAGCTGTTTTTT.

This clone appeared a few times. This chain links TRBV7-8 with TRBJ1-2; 10 nucleotides match TRBD1. The CDR3 length is 15 residues. V gave up 5 bases and J gave up 3 bases; unmatched junction bases: 6. In germline, CDR1 is SGHVS, CDR2 FQNEAQ. CDR3: CASSPRTGGDYGYTF. The CDR3 DNA follows: TGTGCCAGCAGCCCGAGGACAGGGGGGGACTATGGCTACACCTTC.

The chain recombines TRBV7-2 with TRBJ1-5; the D is unclear. CDR3 size: 15 residues. Germline V gives CDR1 SGHTA, CDR2 FQGNSA. V was shortened by 1 base and J by 0 bases, with 7 bases between the two germline ends. The DNA of the CDR3 is TGTGCCAGCAGCTTAGGGCAGTATAGCAATCAGCCCCAGCATTTT. It translates to CASSLGQYSNQPQHF.

The CDR3 region is CASSPGLAAIYEQYF. As DNA, the CDR3 is TGCGCCAGCAGCCCGGGACTAGCGGCGATCTACGAGCAGTACTTC. The chain recombines TRBV5-1 with TRBJ2-7, with 11 bases fitting TRBD2. This CDR3 is built from 15 residues. The V and J ends lost 4 bases and 3 bases, in that order; junction bases with no gene match: 6. In germline, CDR1 is SGHRS, CDR2 YFSETQ. Looking up the rest from reference TRBV5-1 and TRBJ2-7 gives the full variable domain: KAGVTQTPRYLIKTRGQQVTLSCSPISGHRSVSWYQQTPGQGLQFLFEYFSETQRNKGNFPGRFSGRQFSNSRSEMNVSTLELGDSALYLCASSPGLAAIYEQYFGPGTRLTVT.